Listed here are 25 T cell receptor beta chains from one sample, sequenced in a study of T cells in Graves' hyperthyroidism and ophthalmopathy (dated by TCRdb to the late 2010s). The library was built by means of multiplex PCR. The run used an Illumina HiSeq 2000. Amplification of TCR beta CDR3 regions was carried out from RNA transcripts. A first-round RT-PCR of the TCR CDR3 used the HTBI primer set with the Qiagen OneStep RT-PCR kit. The raw public reads went through TCRdb reprocessing: fastp at Q25, MiXCR clone calling, in-frame beta chains kept. Every CDR3 protein is listed once, alongside the most common genes and DNA of its rows. A total of about 520,000 distinct CDR3 sequences appear in this sample, roughly 24% of them only once. About 10% of the sample goes to the ten largest clones. Specimen: blood. The receptors come from a woman younger than 45 with Graves' ophthalmopathy.

This clonotype was seen ten or more times. The rearrangement uses TRBV6-2 or TRBV6-3 and TRBJ2-5; 8 bases align to TRBD2. The V gene end was trimmed by 2 bases and the J gene end by 3 bases; junction bases not matched to a gene: 2. The CDR3 consists of 14 residues. The germline gives CDR1 MNHEY, CDR2 SVGEGT. CDR3 residues: CASSYVGGEETQYF. In nucleotides, the CDR3 is TGTGCCAGCAGTTACGTCGGGGGGGAAGAGACCCAGTACTTC.

This rearrangement joins TRBV3-1 to TRBJ2-7; a possible D gene is TRBD2 (6 bases). Germline loops: CDR1 LGHDT, CDR2 YNNKEL (reference sequence). Deletions cut 1 base from V and 0 bases from J, with 16 bases between. The CDR3 extends over 17 amino acids. The CDR3 protein is CASSQALGGRSSYEQYF. CDR3 nucleotide sequence: TGTGCCAGCAGCCAAGCCCTGGGGGGAAGGAGCTCCTACGAGCAGTACTTC.

This clonotype was observed many times. The V and J genes are TRBV6-2 or TRBV6-3 and TRBJ2-5; the match to TRBD2 covers 8 bases. The CDR3 runs 15 residues. Losses at the gene ends were 2 bases for V and 5 bases for J; bases not matched to a gene: 7. The germline V gene has CDR1 MNHEY and CDR2 SVGEGT. CDR3 loop: CASSYGGLAGETQYF. In DNA form, the CDR3 reads TGTGCCAGCAGTTACGGAGGCCTAGCGGGTGAGACCCAGTACTTC.

This clonotype was detected ten times or more. This rearrangement joins TRBV5-1 to TRBJ2-5; 9 nucleotides agree with TRBD2. The V segment lost 4 bases and the J segment 4 bases; nucleotides outside the gene matches: 8. CDR1 is SGHRS, CDR2 YFSETQ, per germline. This CDR3 contains 15 residues. In nucleotides, the CDR3 is TGCGCCAGCAGCGGGGGACTAGCCTCTTCAGAGACCCAGTACTTC. As protein: CASSGGLASSETQYF.

V and J are TRBV12-3 or TRBV12-4 and TRBJ2-2, with D hard to call. The CDR3 is made up of 15 amino acids. The V end was cut by 3 bases, the J end by 1 base, with 9 bases between. DNA for the CDR3: TGTGCCAGCAGTTTTGGCGGCTGGAACACCGGGGAGCTGTTTTTT. Protein product: CASSFGGWNTGELFF.

CDR3 protein: CASSARTTGYTF. CDR3 nucleotides: TGTGCCAGCAGCGCAAGGACGACCGGCTACACCTTC. V is TRBV7-2 and J is TRBJ1-2; D gene unclear. This CDR3 spans 12 amino acids. Germline CDR1 and CDR2: SGHTA and FQGNSA. The V and J ends lost 5 bases and 8 bases respectively, with 12 bases between them.

In this sample, this clonotype turned up a few times. A read error may account for a junction end that differs from germline. This sequence joins TRBV19 and TRBJ1-1, with 8 bases that match TRBD1. CDR3 length: 14 residues. Germline V gives CDR1 LNHDA, CDR2 SQIVND (reference sequence). CDR3 sequence: CANSTSTGVTEAFF. The DNA of the CDR3 is TGTGCCAATAGTACTTCGACAGGGGTCACTGAAGCTTTCTTT.

Concerning this clonotype itself: Possible read error: a much larger clone is one base away. Without the conserved terminal phenylalanine or tryptophan, this CDR3 likely stems from a read error. The gene calls are TRBV6-1 and TRBJ2-5; TRBD1 might be the D (6 bases). The germline CDR1 and CDR2 sequences are MNHNS and SASEGT. The CDR3 consists of 13 residues. Deletions cut 6 bases from V and 5 bases from J, with 13 bases between. DNA of the CDR3: TGTGCCAGCAGGGAACAGGGCGGGGAGACCCAGTACCTC. This codes for CASREQGGETQYL.

The chain joins TRBV6-2 or TRBV6-3 to TRBJ2-7; TRBD2 matches 8 bases. From germline, CDR1 is MNHEY and CDR2 SVGEGT. The CDR3 spans 13 residues. V dropped 6 bases and J dropped 2; count of bases not matched to a gene: 3. Here the CDR3 DNA reads TGTGCCAGCAGGACTAGCGTCGCCTACGAGCAGTACTTC. Encoded protein: CASRTSVAYEQYF.

Comments on this clonotype: The CDR3 end shows no conserved phenylalanine or tryptophan, and so a read error is likely. This chain uses TRBV6-5 with TRBJ1-1; D gene uncertain. CDR1 is MNHEY, CDR2 SVGAGI, per germline. V was trimmed by 4 bases and J by 0 bases, leaving 6 bases between them. The CDR3 is 13 residues long. Written as DNA, the CDR3 is TGTGCCAGCAGTTTAGCGGTGAACACTGAAGCTTTCTAT. Translated: CASSLAVNTEAFY.

The CDR3 protein is CASSRDSGRANPARETQYF. CDR3 sequence (DNA): TGTGCCAGCAGCCGAGATAGCGGGAGGGCAAATCCCGCGAGGGAGACCCAGTACTTC. The chain employs TRBV4-2 and TRBJ2-5; 11 bases align to TRBD2. Germline CDR1 and CDR2: LGHNA and YNFKEQ. The CDR3 length is 19 residues. Unmatched junction bases numbered 18, after V lost 4 bases and J lost 5 bases.

The table lists this clonotype with many counts. V usage is TRBV10-3 and J usage is TRBJ2-7; 7 bases agree with TRBD1. This CDR3 is 15 amino acids long. Looked up from germline, CDR1 is ENHRY and CDR2 is SYGVKD. Unmatched junction bases numbered 7, after V lost 1 base and J lost 4 bases. The DNA for the CDR3 is TGTGCCATCAGTGAGTTTCCGGGACAGAATTACGAGCAGTACTTC. Translating gives CAISEFPGQNYEQYF.

This clonotype was seen many times. This sequence joins TRBV18 and TRBJ1-1, with D tentatively TRBD1 (6 bases). Trimming stripped 2 bases from V and 1 base from J, with 17 bases between. Germline V lookup: CDR1 KGHSH, CDR2 LQKENI. The CDR3 is 17 amino acids. CDR3 sequence (DNA): TGTGCCAGCTCACCATTAATGGGGGCACAGTCGAACACTGAAGCTTTCTTT. Its protein product is CASSPLMGAQSNTEAFF. Looking up the rest from reference TRBV18 and TRBJ1-1 gives the full variable domain: NAGVMQNPRHLVRRRGQEARLRCSPMKGHSHVYWYRQLPEEGLKFMVYLQKENIIDESGMPKERFSAEFPKEGPSILRIQQVVRGDSAAYFCASSPLMGAQSNTEAFFGQGTRLTVV.

This clonotype was detected many times. No conserved phenylalanine or tryptophan is present at the end of the CDR3, so a read error is the likely explanation. The CDR3 here is CASSMGGGTEAFS. The CDR3 DNA sequence: TGTGCCAGCAGCATGGGGGGCGGCACTGAAGCTTTCTCT. The V call is TRBV6-4, the J call TRBJ1-1; weak D call: TRBD1 (6 bases). Germline V gives CDR1 MRHNA, CDR2 SNTAGT. This CDR3 contains 13 residues. V gave up 6 bases and J gave up 4 bases, with 12 bases separating them.

This clonotype showed up many times. This CDR3 is CASTDFDRGKETQYF. The CDR3 DNA reads as TGTGCCAGCACCGACTTTGACAGGGGAAAAGAGACCCAGTACTTC. The rearrangement links TRBV7-9 to TRBJ2-5; 8 nucleotides align to TRBD1. Germline CDR1 reads SEHNR; CDR2 reads FQNEAQ (reference sequence). The CDR3 consists of 15 residues. The ends lost 7 bases at V and 3 bases at J; junction bases unmatched: 10.

V is TRBV5-1 and J is TRBJ1-5, with 9 bases lining up with TRBD1. Germline V gene sequence: CDR1 SGHRS, CDR2 YFSETQ. The CDR3 covers 17 residues. V gave up 0 bases and J gave up 2 bases; unmatched junction bases: 6. The DNA for the CDR3 is TGCGCCAGCAGCTTGGGGACAGGGGAGTTGGGCAATCAGCCCCAGCATTTT. Encoded protein: CASSLGTGELGNQPQHF. Variable domain in full (rest from reference TRBV5-1 and TRBJ1-5): KAGVTQTPRYLIKTRGQQVTLSCSPISGHRSVSWYQQTPGQGLQFLFEYFSETQRNKGNFPGRFSGRQFSNSRSEMNVSTLELGDSALYLCASSLGTGELGNQPQHFGDGTRLSIL.

This clonotype has at least ten counts. The J gene is TRBJ1-1, the V gene TRBV7-2, with 7 bases identical to TRBD1. This CDR3 spans 13 amino acids. The J segment lost 4 bases and the V segment lost 6 bases, leaving 5 bases of the junction unmatched. The germline CDR1 and CDR2 sequences are SGHTA and FQGNSA. CDR3 DNA: TGTGCCAGCAGTTTCACAGGGGTCACTGAAGCTTTCTTT. It encodes CASSFTGVTEAFF.

The chain has TRBV19 and TRBJ1-1; D gene ambiguous. V dropped 5 bases and J dropped 3 bases, with 10 bases sitting between them. This CDR3 comprises 13 residues. CDR1 and CDR2 from the germline V gene are LNHDA and SQIVND (reference sequence). CDR3 sequence: CASSAQFYTEAFF. As DNA, the CDR3 is TGTGCCAGTAGTGCCCAGTTTTACACTGAAGCTTTCTTT.

This sequence joins TRBV6-2 or TRBV6-3 and TRBJ2-7, with 7 positions matching TRBD1. CDR3 length: 15 amino acids. V was clipped by 6 bases and J by 6 bases; unmatched bases: 14. Germline assignment: CDR1 MNHEY and CDR2 SVGEGT. Here the CDR3 DNA reads TGTGCCAGCAGCCGCAAGGTGGGACAGCAAGTCGAGCAGTACTTC. Encoded protein: CASSRKVGQQVEQYF.

This clonotype occurred a few times. This may stem from a read error, because a much larger clone lies one nucleotide away. The genes are TRBV7-9 and TRBJ2-7; a weak D match, TRBD2 (5 bases). The CDR3 runs to 12 residues. Trimming shortened V by 8 bases and J by 0 bases, and 8 bases separated the two germline ends. From germline, CDR1 is SEHNR and CDR2 FQNEAQ (reference sequence). The CDR3 sequence is CASEGSSYEQYV. The CDR3 DNA reads TGTGCCAGCGAAGGGAGCTCCTACGAGCAGTACGTC.

This clonotype was seen at least ten times. The chain combines TRBV12-3 or TRBV12-4 with TRBJ1-5, with 8 bases matching TRBD1. Trimming removed 6 bases from V and 6 bases from J; junction bases left unmatched: 7. This CDR3 contains 14 residues. CDR3 region: CASSRGQGGQPQHF. CDR3 coding DNA: TGTGCCAGCAGCCGAGGACAGGGCGGTCAGCCCCAGCATTTT.

This clonotype was found once. CDR3 loop: CASSRVPSFTEAFF. CDR3 coding DNA: TGTGCCAGCAGTCGCGTCCCCAGTTTTACTGAAGCTTTCTTT. The gene calls are TRBV28 and TRBJ1-1; no clear D gene. The V end lost 5 bases, the J end lost 5 bases, and 15 bases lay between the germline ends. CDR1 is MDHEN, CDR2 SYDVKM, per germline. The length of the CDR3 is 14 residues.

Comment on this clonotype: One end of the junction fails to match germline, which may point to a read error. V usage is TRBV6-5 and J usage is TRBJ1-2, with TRBD1 as a possible D gene (6 bases). Germline lookup yields CDR1 MNHEY and CDR2 SVGAGI. The CDR3 has 15 residues. CDR3 coding DNA: TGTGCCATCAGTTACTCGAGGACAGCTAACTATGGCTACACCTTC. Translating it yields CAISYSRTANYGYTF.

This clonotype was counted only a few times. This chain links TRBV5-1 with TRBJ1-6; no definite D call. Germline V lookup: CDR1 SGHRS, CDR2 YFSETQ. Trimming cost V 0 bases and J 8 bases, with 12 bases left between them. This CDR3 comprises 15 residues. The CDR3: CASSLEAGNYSPLHF. The CDR3 bases are TGCGCCAGCAGCTTGGAGGCGGGTAACTATTCACCCCTCCACTTT.

This clonotype was seen a single time. One base away lies a much larger clone, so this may be a sequencing read error. The rearrangement links TRBV12-3 or TRBV12-4 to TRBJ1-2; TRBD1 might be the D (5 bases). The CDR3 has 14 amino acids. Written as DNA, the CDR3 is TGTGCCAGCAGTTCGGACGGGGCCAACTATGGCTGCACCTTC. This encodes CASSSDGANYGCTF.